The entry below describes one T cell receptor (beta chain). The antigen is not known. This CDR3 is built from 13 residues. J was trimmed by 5 bases and V by 6 bases; bases with no gene match: 4. CDR1 and CDR2 (germline): MNHNY, SVGAGI (reference sequence). TCRdb's table, derived via immunoSEQ multiplex PCR, lists solely in-frame clones and lacks some. The sample contains some 2.4 million clones, over 85% of which appear only once. This record belongs to a study of shared clonotypes between healthy human individuals. The wider study: Donors consisted of two women and three men between 18 and 49. Each donor's CD8 memory used one plate, CD8 naive two, each CD4 subset three. Study observations and caveats: Estimated richness values were generally larger in naive subsets than in memory subsets.

The V gene is TRBV6-6, the J gene TRBJ2-1; 7 nucleotides match TRBD1. The clonotype originates from a man aged 18 to 35 in good health. Some clones in this sample may be carry-over from other donors' samples. Sequenced input: naive CD4+ T cells from PBMCs. The sample's subset: CD45RA+ positively selected. In DNA, the CDR3 is TGTGCCAGCAGGTCGACAGGGAACAATGAGCAGTTCTTC. Amino acid sequence: CASRSTGNNEQFF.